The clone carrying this TCR beta chain came up a few times. Its antigen is not known. CDR3 length equals 13 residues. The germline V gene has CDR1 SGHRS and CDR2 YFSETQ. V was clipped by 7 bases and J by 7 bases; unmatched bases: 5. The data are from a study of beta chain features in type 1 diabetes. Reverse transcribing all isolated RNA meant expressed TCRB transcripts were sequenced. Here immunoSEQ multiplex PCR was the method, and the copy in TCRdb shows in-frame clones only, minus some. The sample shows about 640,000 clones, around 12% of them seen only once. Study conclusions and caveats: VDJ junctions from patients with type 1 diabetes contained fewer insertions and more deletions. In every one of the four CD4+ subsets, TCRB CDR3s were moderately but significantly shorter in Type 1 diabetes patients.

The sequencing input was naive CD4+ T cells from blood. This chain connects TRBV5-1 to TRBJ2-1, with 10 bases lining up with TRBD2. This receptor was identified in a man aged 25 to 40 with type 1 diabetes. The CDR3 region is CASVPLAGNEQFF. CDR3 DNA sequence: TGCGCCAGCGTCCCACTAGCGGGGAATGAGCAGTTCTTC.